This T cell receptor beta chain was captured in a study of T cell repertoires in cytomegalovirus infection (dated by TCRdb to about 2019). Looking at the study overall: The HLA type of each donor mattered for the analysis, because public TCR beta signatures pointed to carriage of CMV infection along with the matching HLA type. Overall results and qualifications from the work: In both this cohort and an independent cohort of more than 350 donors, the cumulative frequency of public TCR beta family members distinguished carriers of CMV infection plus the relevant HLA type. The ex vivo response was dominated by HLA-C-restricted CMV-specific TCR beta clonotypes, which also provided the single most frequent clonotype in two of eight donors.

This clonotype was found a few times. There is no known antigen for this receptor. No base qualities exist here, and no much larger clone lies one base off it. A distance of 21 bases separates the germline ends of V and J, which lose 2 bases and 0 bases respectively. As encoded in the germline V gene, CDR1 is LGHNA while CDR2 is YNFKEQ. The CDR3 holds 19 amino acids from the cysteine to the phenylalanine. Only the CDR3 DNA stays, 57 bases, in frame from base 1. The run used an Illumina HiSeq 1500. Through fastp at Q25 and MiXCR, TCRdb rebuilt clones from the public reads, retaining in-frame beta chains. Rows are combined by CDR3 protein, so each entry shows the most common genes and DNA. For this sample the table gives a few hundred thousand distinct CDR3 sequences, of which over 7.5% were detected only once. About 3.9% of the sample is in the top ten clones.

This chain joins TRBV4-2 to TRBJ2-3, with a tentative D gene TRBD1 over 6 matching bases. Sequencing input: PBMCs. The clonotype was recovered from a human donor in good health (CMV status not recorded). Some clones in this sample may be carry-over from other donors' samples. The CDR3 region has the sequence CASSQPRFGGKESTDTQYF. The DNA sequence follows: TGTGCCAGCAGCCAACCCCGCTTTGGGGGCAAGGAGAGCACAGATACGCAGTATTTT.